The following is a T cell receptor (beta chain) sequence with its context. The sample originates from a study of CD8+CD57+ T cells in acquired aplastic anemia. Genomic DNA constituted the template upon which TCR beta VDJ and CDR3 profiling was performed. MiXCR was run by TCRdb on the reads, yielding one entry per CDR3 protein. This sample has 250,000 to 350,000 distinct CDR3 sequences; about 50% occur once, and the top ten carry under 1.5%. Only patients with CD8+CD57+ cell expansion on flow cytometry were chosen for sequencing. V lost 1 base, J lost 4 bases, and 10 bases lay in between. Germline V gene lookup returns CDR1 SGHVS and CDR2 FQNEAQ. The CDR3 runs 14 residues.

This receptor was obtained from a human donor with aplastic anemia. The chain couples TRBV7-8 to TRBJ1-1; D remains ambiguous. Sample: sorted CD4+, CD8+, or CD8+CD57+ T cells (not recorded which) from PBMCs. The CDR3 coding sequence is TGTGCCAGCAGCTTAGTTAGGTCCAGCACTGAAGCTTTCTTT. Amino acid sequence: CASSLVRSSTEAFF.